Following are 4 T cell receptor beta chains from one sample sequenced in a study of blood T cell repertoires in COVID-19. Generated by immunoSEQ multiplex PCR, the TCRdb table keeps only in-frame clones and is missing some. Seen here are 300,000 to 450,000 clones, approximately 90% observed once, and the top ten hold roughly 1.2%. The material sequenced was PBMCs or T cells enriched from blood (not recorded which). The receptors were sampled from a woman younger than 30 who had recovered from COVID-19.

V usage is TRBV9 and J usage is TRBJ2-5; 13 bases are a match to TRBD2. This CDR3 is built from 16 residues. The ends lost 0 bases at V and 5 bases at J; junction bases unmatched: 4. Germline lookup yields CDR1 SGDLS and CDR2 YYNGEE. The CDR3 coding sequence is TGTGCCAGCAGCGTAGGGACTAGCGGGGGTTGGGAGACCCAGTACTTC. Protein product: CASSVGTSGGWETQYF. Full variable domain (outside the CDR3, taken from reference TRBV9 and TRBJ2-5): DSGVTQTPKHLITATGQRVTLRCSPRSGDLSVYWYQQSLDQGLQFLIQYYNGEERAKGNILERFSAQQFPDLHSELNLSSLELGDSALYFCASSVGTSGGWETQYFGPGTRLLVL.

The chain has TRBV7-3 and TRBJ1-1; D gene uncertain. The V end lost 3 bases, the J end lost 6 bases, and 11 bases lay between the germline ends. In germline, CDR1 is SGHTA, CDR2 FQGTGA. The CDR3 spans 13 residues. CDR3 nucleotides: TGTGCCAGCAGCTTCGGGGATTACTCTGAAGCTTTCTTT. Protein product: CASSFGDYSEAFF.

The V gene is TRBV7-6, the J gene TRBJ1-1, with 10 bases identical to TRBD1. Germline V lookup: CDR1 SGHVS, CDR2 FNYEAQ. There are 16 residues in the CDR3. Trimming took 5 bases from V and 4 from J; bases not matched to a gene: 10. CDR3 sequence: CASSRDRGQVSTEAFF. The DNA for the CDR3 is TGTGCCAGCAGCAGAGACAGGGGGCAGGTCAGCACTGAAGCTTTCTTT.

This sequence joins TRBV7-3 and TRBJ1-1; no definite D call. The CDR3 has 13 residues. Trimming pared 2 bases from V and 1 base from J, leaving 5 bases between. Germline V gives CDR1 SGHTA, CDR2 FQGTGA. This CDR3 is CASSLHGNTEAFF. DNA for the CDR3: TGTGCCAGCAGCTTACACGGGAACACTGAAGCTTTCTTT. The variable domain in full, with the rest retrieved from reference TRBV7-3 and TRBJ1-1, is GAGVSQTPSNKVTEKGKYVELRCDPISGHTALYWYRQSLGQGPEFLIYFQGTGAADDSGLPNDRFFAVRPEGSVSTLKIQRTERGDSAVYLCASSLHGNTEAFFGQGTRLTVV.